This T cell receptor beta chain was captured in a study of blood T cells in healthy people across ages. This clonotype was seen many times. PCR was performed a second time for 7 to 11 cycles using a sample-barcoded 5' primer and a J-beta primer mix. TCRdb redid the calling of the 5' RACE reads with MiXCR, one entry per CDR3 protein. The data hold roughly 1.7 million distinct CDR3 sequences, with about 35% observed a single time. The V end was cut by 4 bases, the J end by 5 bases, with 8 bases between. The CDR3 contains 12 residues. Germline V CDR1 and CDR2: ENHRY, SYGVKD. This chain links TRBV10-3 with TRBJ2-5; D gene uncertain. Source material: blood. The sequence came from a woman younger than 45 in good health. CDR3 in DNA: TGTGCCATCAGTGGGGATAGGGAGACCCAGTACTTC. Residues: CAISGDRETQYF.